This T cell receptor (beta chain) emerged from a study of blood T cell repertoires in COVID-19. Study at large: Acute-phase and convalescent COVID-19 samples originated in the United States, Italy and Spain.

Authors' analysis steps: Nucleated cell number was recorded as an estimate derived from reference gene primer amplification. Clones were sequenced by immunoSEQ multiplex PCR, and TCRdb holds only the in-frame ones, with some missing. For V, J and clone size, that table is used; D and trimming come from the DNA. This sample has about 210,000 clones, with around 92% found just once. Germline loops: CDR1 MDHEN, CDR2 SYDVKM. Between the trimmed V and J ends, which lost 6 bases and 5 bases, there was a span of 11 bases. CDR3 size: 13 residues. The TCR sequence derives from a man between 25 and 39 years old with acute or convalescent COVID-19. V usage is TRBV28 and J usage is TRBJ1-5, with TRBD1 as a possible D gene (5 bases). Sequenced input: peripheral blood. CDR3 nucleotide sequence: TGTGCCAGCAGCATCGGGGGAGATCAGCCCCAGCATTTT. It specifies CASSIGGDQPQHF.